The rows below give T cell receptor beta chains drawn from one sample of a study of blood T cell repertoires in COVID-19. Sequencing used immunoSEQ multiplex PCR; TCRdb keeps in-frame clones, though not all of them. The data contain approximately 270,000 clones, approximately 86% of them seen just once; the ten biggest clones take up 0.7% to 0.9%. The source material was peripheral blood. The receptors shown here come from a human donor with COVID-19, enrolled during active disease. The donor label of this sample is uncertain. The CDR3 runs from the conserved cysteine through the conserved F or W. Each record gives: V gene, clone size, J gene, D gene, CDR3 DNA, CDR3 protein. The D gene is left open where the match is weak. A row's size may be missing; if present it is once, few, many or a size class.

v_gene: TRBV21-1
abundance: .
j_gene: TRBJ2-3
d_gene: .
CDR3nt: TGTGCCAGCAGCAAAGAGGTCGGGGGTAGCGGGAGCGTGATAAGCACAGATACGCAGTATTTT
CDR3aa: CASSKEVGGSGSVISTDTQYF

v_gene: TRBV6-1
abundance: .
j_gene: TRBJ1-1
d_gene: TRBD1
CDR3nt: TGTGCCAGCAGTGAAGACAGGGACAGGACCTTT
CDR3aa: CASSEDRDRTF

v_gene: TRBV5-4
abundance: .
j_gene: TRBJ1-2
d_gene: .
CDR3nt: TGTGCCAGCAGCCGAACTCTGGAGGATTCCTATGGCTACACCTTC
CDR3aa: CASSRTLEDSYGYTF

v_gene: TRBV15
abundance: .
j_gene: TRBJ1-6
d_gene: TRBD1
CDR3nt: TGTGCCACCAGCAGGCCCCAGGGGGCTGGCTATAATTCACCCCTCCACTTT
CDR3aa: CATSRPQGAGYNSPLHF

v_gene: TRBV19
abundance: .
j_gene: TRBJ2-7
d_gene: .
CDR3nt: TGTGCCAGTAGTATTGCGTCTAGCGCTTACGAGCAGTACTTC
CDR3aa: CASSIASSAYEQYF

v_gene: TRBV30
abundance: .
j_gene: TRBJ1-1
d_gene: .
CDR3nt: TGTGCCTGGAGTTCGACAGGTCTGGGGACTGAAGCTTTCTTT
CDR3aa: CAWSSTGLGTEAFF

v_gene: TRBV9
abundance: .
j_gene: TRBJ2-7
d_gene: TRBD2
CDR3nt: TGTGCCAGCAGCGTAGTGCCAGCGGGAGGGCCCCACGAGCAGTACTTC
CDR3aa: CASSVVPAGGPHEQYF

v_gene: TRBV11-3
abundance: once
j_gene: TRBJ2-7
d_gene: TRBD1
CDR3nt: TGTGCCAGCAGCTTAGAGGCAGGGGGCGGGTACGAGCAGTACTTC
CDR3aa: CASSLEAGGGYEQYF

v_gene: TRBV7-3
abundance: .
j_gene: TRBJ2-7
d_gene: .
CDR3nt: TGTGCCAGCAGCTTAAGGCCCGGGAATCTCTACGAGCAGTACTTC
CDR3aa: CASSLRPGNLYEQYF

v_gene: TRBV27
abundance: .
j_gene: TRBJ1-1
d_gene: .
CDR3nt: TGTGCCAGCGGCCTCGGGGAGGAGATCACTGAAGCTTTCTTT
CDR3aa: CASGLGEEITEAFF

v_gene: TRBV19
abundance: .
j_gene: TRBJ2-7
d_gene: TRBD1
CDR3nt: TGTGCCAGTAGTATCTCGAGACAGGGTCCCGAGGGTAGCTACGAGCAGTACTTC
CDR3aa: CASSISRQGPEGSYEQYF

v_gene: TRBV7-9
abundance: .
j_gene: TRBJ2-2
d_gene: TRBD2
CDR3nt: TGTGCCAGCAGTTTTAGCGGGAGGCCCACCGGGGAGCTGTTTTTT
CDR3aa: CASSFSGRPTGELFF

v_gene: TRBV14
abundance: few
j_gene: TRBJ2-5
d_gene: TRBD2
CDR3nt: TGTGCCAGCAGCCAAGAATCGACTAGCGGGGAGACCCAGTACTTC
CDR3aa: CASSQESTSGETQYF

v_gene: TRBV28
abundance: .
j_gene: TRBJ1-2
d_gene: .
CDR3nt: TGTGCCAGCACTTGGCGGGTGGGGGGTGGCTACACCTTC
CDR3aa: CASTWRVGGGYTF

v_gene: TRBV27
abundance: .
j_gene: TRBJ2-2
d_gene: TRBD2
CDR3nt: TGTGCCAGCAGTTTTCTTAGCGGGAGGGCCAGCGGGGAGCTGTTTTTT
CDR3aa: CASSFLSGRASGELFF

v_gene: TRBV9
abundance: .
j_gene: TRBJ2-7
d_gene: .
CDR3nt: TGTGCCAGCAGGGGGGGAGGCGACGAGCAGTACTTC
CDR3aa: CASRGGGDEQYF

v_gene: TRBV5-4
abundance: .
j_gene: TRBJ1-1
d_gene: .
CDR3nt: TGTGCCAGCAGCTTAGCAGGGTCCATGAACACTGAAGCTTTCTTT
CDR3aa: CASSLAGSMNTEAFF

v_gene: TRBV7-9
abundance: .
j_gene: TRBJ2-7
d_gene: .
CDR3nt: TGTGCCAGCAGCCCGGTTTACGAGCAGTACTTC
CDR3aa: CASSPVYEQYF

v_gene: TRBV5-5
abundance: .
j_gene: TRBJ2-7
d_gene: TRBD2
CDR3nt: TGTGCCAGCAGCTTAATTGGAAGCGGGAGAGAACGCGAGCAGTACTTC
CDR3aa: CASSLIGSGREREQYF

v_gene: TRBV4-3
abundance: .
j_gene: TRBJ1-4
d_gene: TRBD1
CDR3nt: TGCGCCAGCAGCCAGGAGACGATCAGACAGGGGGCAGGGGAAAAACTGTTTTTT
CDR3aa: CASSQETIRQGAGEKLFF

v_gene: TRBV5-1
abundance: .
j_gene: TRBJ1-2
d_gene: TRBD1
CDR3nt: TGCGCCAGCAGCTTGGGACAGGGGGACTATGGCTACACCTTC
CDR3aa: CASSLGQGDYGYTF

v_gene: TRBV29-1
abundance: .
j_gene: TRBJ2-1
d_gene: .
CDR3nt: TGCAGCGACGCTGCGGGGTCCAATGAGCAGTTCTTC
CDR3aa: CSDAAGSNEQFF

v_gene: TRBV7-3
abundance: .
j_gene: TRBJ2-1
d_gene: TRBD2
CDR3nt: TGTGCCAGCAGCCCCTTAGCGGGAGCCTACAATGAGCAGTTCTTC
CDR3aa: CASSPLAGAYNEQFF

v_gene: TRBV30
abundance: .
j_gene: TRBJ1-1
d_gene: .
CDR3nt: TGTGCCTGGACCGAGGGGGTGAACACTGAAGCTTTCTTT
CDR3aa: CAWTEGVNTEAFF

v_gene: TRBV5-1
abundance: .
j_gene: TRBJ2-1
d_gene: TRBD2
CDR3nt: TGCGCCAGCAGCTTGGTAGCGGGGGTAAATGAGCAGTTCTTC
CDR3aa: CASSLVAGVNEQFF

v_gene: TRBV3-1/TRBV3-2
abundance: .
j_gene: TRBJ2-2
d_gene: TRBD2
CDR3nt: TGTGCCAGCAGCCGCCAAGCGGGAGGGCCCGGGGAGCTGTTTTTT
CDR3aa: CASSRQAGGPGELFF

v_gene: TRBV5-1
abundance: .
j_gene: TRBJ1-1
d_gene: .
CDR3nt: TGCGCCAGCAGCTTGGAGGGCGCGGGGGCGATTACGATGAACACTGAAGCTTTCTTT
CDR3aa: CASSLEGAGAITMNTEAFF

v_gene: TRBV6-5
abundance: once
j_gene: TRBJ1-4
d_gene: .
CDR3nt: TGTGCCAGCAGTAGAACACCCTCAACTAATGAAAAACTGTTTTTT
CDR3aa: CASSRTPSTNEKLFF

v_gene: TRBV5-6
abundance: .
j_gene: TRBJ1-6
d_gene: .
CDR3nt: TGTGCCAGCAGGGACAATAATTCACCCCTCCACTTT
CDR3aa: CASRDNNSPLHF

v_gene: TRBV5-6
abundance: .
j_gene: TRBJ1-1
d_gene: .
CDR3nt: TGTGCCAGCAGCCCACTCCCCCGACAGAACACTGAAGCTTTCTTT
CDR3aa: CASSPLPRQNTEAFF

v_gene: TRBV5-6
abundance: few
j_gene: TRBJ1-1
d_gene: .
CDR3nt: TGTGCCAGCAGCTTGGCCTTGGGCTTGAACACTGAAGCTTTCTTT
CDR3aa: CASSLALGLNTEAFF

v_gene: TRBV6-6
abundance: .
j_gene: TRBJ1-1
d_gene: .
CDR3nt: TGTGCCAGCAGCCGACAAGGGGCGGACGGGAACACTGAAGCTTTCTTT
CDR3aa: CASSRQGADGNTEAFF

v_gene: TRBV7-3
abundance: .
j_gene: TRBJ2-3
d_gene: .
CDR3nt: TGTGCCAGCAGCCCCCTAGCCAACACAGATACGCAGTATTTT
CDR3aa: CASSPLANTDTQYF

v_gene: TRBV11-2
abundance: few
j_gene: TRBJ2-7
d_gene: TRBD1
CDR3nt: TGTGCCAGCAGCTTCGGGGGACAGGGAACCTACGAGCAGTACTTC
CDR3aa: CASSFGGQGTYEQYF

v_gene: TRBV28
abundance: .
j_gene: TRBJ2-3
d_gene: .
CDR3nt: TGTGCCAGCAGTTTATTAACAGATACGCAGTATTTT
CDR3aa: CASSLLTDTQYF

v_gene: TRBV30
abundance: .
j_gene: TRBJ2-1
d_gene: TRBD2
CDR3nt: TGTGCCTGGAGTGTAAATTCGGGAGGGTCCCTCGAGCAGTTCTTC
CDR3aa: CAWSVNSGGSLEQFF

v_gene: TRBV24-1
abundance: .
j_gene: TRBJ2-7
d_gene: .
CDR3nt: TGTGCCACCAGTGATGGGGCCACCTACGAGCAGTACTTC
CDR3aa: CATSDGATYEQYF

v_gene: TRBV9
abundance: .
j_gene: TRBJ2-1
d_gene: TRBD2
CDR3nt: TGTGCCAGCAGCGTAGCCCCACTAGCGGGAGGGGTCAATGAGCAGTTCTTC
CDR3aa: CASSVAPLAGGVNEQFF

v_gene: TRBV5-6
abundance: few
j_gene: TRBJ2-7
d_gene: TRBD1
CDR3nt: TGTGCCAGCAGCTTAGACAGGGGACGAGGCGAGCAGTACTTC
CDR3aa: CASSLDRGRGEQYF

v_gene: TRBV2
abundance: .
j_gene: TRBJ2-1
d_gene: TRBD2
CDR3nt: TGTGCCAGCAGTGAAGGAAATAGCGGGAATGAGCAGTTCTTC
CDR3aa: CASSEGNSGNEQFF

v_gene: TRBV25-1
abundance: .
j_gene: TRBJ1-6
d_gene: .
CDR3nt: TGTGCCAGCAGGTTAGGGACATATAATTCACCCCTCCACTTT
CDR3aa: CASRLGTYNSPLHF

v_gene: TRBV9
abundance: .
j_gene: TRBJ1-6
d_gene: .
CDR3nt: TGTGCCAGCAGCGTCCAGATGGATAATTCACCCCTCCACTTT
CDR3aa: CASSVQMDNSPLHF

v_gene: TRBV10-1
abundance: few
j_gene: TRBJ1-1
d_gene: .
CDR3nt: TGCGCCAGCAGCCGCTCCGGGGGAGAAGCTTTCTTT
CDR3aa: CASSRSGGEAFF

v_gene: TRBV6-5
abundance: .
j_gene: TRBJ2-3
d_gene: .
CDR3nt: TGTGCCTCCCGTCCCACGAGTCCGAATACGCAGTATTTT
CDR3aa: CASRPTSPNTQYF

v_gene: TRBV6-5
abundance: .
j_gene: TRBJ2-7
d_gene: TRBD1
CDR3nt: TGTGCCAGCAGTTACTCGGGACAGCCTTCCTACGAGCAGTACTTC
CDR3aa: CASSYSGQPSYEQYF

v_gene: TRBV6-1
abundance: .
j_gene: TRBJ1-6
d_gene: TRBD1
CDR3nt: TGTGCCAGCAGTGAAGGGACAGGGTTGGAATCACCCCTCCACTTT
CDR3aa: CASSEGTGLESPLHF

v_gene: TRBV7-9
abundance: .
j_gene: TRBJ1-6
d_gene: .
CDR3nt: TGTGCCAGCAGCCCCCCCCGGACAGATTATTCACCCCTCCACTTT
CDR3aa: CASSPPRTDYSPLHF

v_gene: TRBV27
abundance: once
j_gene: TRBJ1-1
d_gene: TRBD1
CDR3nt: TGTGCCAGCAGTTTATCACTTACAGGGGTCCTCACTGAAGCTTTCTTT
CDR3aa: CASSLSLTGVLTEAFF

v_gene: TRBV7-2
abundance: few
j_gene: TRBJ2-3
d_gene: TRBD2
CDR3nt: TGTGCCAGCAGCACTCGACTAGCGGGAGGACCGGCAGATACGCAGTATTTT
CDR3aa: CASSTRLAGGPADTQYF

v_gene: TRBV7-3
abundance: .
j_gene: TRBJ2-3
d_gene: .
CDR3nt: TGTGCCAGCAGCTTAACGTCGGGAGATACGCAGTATTTT
CDR3aa: CASSLTSGDTQYF

v_gene: TRBV4-2
abundance: .
j_gene: TRBJ1-4
d_gene: TRBD1
CDR3nt: TGTGCCAGCAGCCTCTTGGACAGGGGCGATGAAAAACTGTTTTTT
CDR3aa: CASSLLDRGDEKLFF

v_gene: TRBV12-3/TRBV12-4
abundance: .
j_gene: TRBJ2-1
d_gene: TRBD2
CDR3nt: TGTGCCAGCAGTGATGGGACTAGCATCTTCTTC
CDR3aa: CASSDGTSIFF

v_gene: TRBV24-1
abundance: .
j_gene: TRBJ2-2
d_gene: TRBD2
CDR3nt: TGTGCCACCAGTGAGCTCGGACTAGCGGGAGGGACCGCCGGGGAGCTGTTTTTT
CDR3aa: CATSELGLAGGTAGELFF

v_gene: TRBV5-1
abundance: .
j_gene: TRBJ1-3
d_gene: .
CDR3nt: TGCGCCAGCAGCTTAGGGGGTGGAAACACCATATATTTT
CDR3aa: CASSLGGGNTIYF

v_gene: TRBV11-1
abundance: .
j_gene: TRBJ1-2
d_gene: TRBD1
CDR3nt: TGTGCCAGCAGCTTAGCGCCGACTGTAGGGACAGGCTATGGCTACACCTTC
CDR3aa: CASSLAPTVGTGYGYTF